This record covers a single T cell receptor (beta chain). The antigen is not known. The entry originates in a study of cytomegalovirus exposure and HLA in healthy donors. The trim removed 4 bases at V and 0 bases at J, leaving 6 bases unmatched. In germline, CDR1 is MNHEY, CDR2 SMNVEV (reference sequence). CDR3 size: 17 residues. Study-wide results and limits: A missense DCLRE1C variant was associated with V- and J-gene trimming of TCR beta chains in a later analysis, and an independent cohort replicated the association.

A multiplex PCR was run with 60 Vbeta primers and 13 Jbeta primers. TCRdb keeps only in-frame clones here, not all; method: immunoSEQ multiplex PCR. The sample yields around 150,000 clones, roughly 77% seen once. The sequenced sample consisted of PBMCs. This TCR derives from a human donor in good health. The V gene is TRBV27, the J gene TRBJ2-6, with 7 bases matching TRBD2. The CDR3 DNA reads TGTGCCAGCAGTTGGGACTACCGTTACTCTGGGGCCAACGTCCTGACTTTC. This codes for CASSWDYRYSGANVLTF. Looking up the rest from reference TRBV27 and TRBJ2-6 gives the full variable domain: EAQVTQNPRYLITVTGKKLTVTCSQNMNHEYMSWYRQDPGLGLRQIYYSMNVEVTDKGDVPEGYKVSRKEKRNFPLILESPSPNQTSLYFCASSWDYRYSGANVLTFGAGSRLTVL.